The 25 T cell receptor beta chains below come from one sample, sequenced in a study of vaccination effects on CD4 cells after COVID-19 (dated by TCRdb to between 2021 and 2024). Preparation of the library involved the immunoSEQ multiplex PCR assay. TCRdb's version of the immuneACCESS table is confined to in-frame rearrangements and falls short of the full clone set. An unresolved V gene accounts for under half of the shortfall where checked; the remainder is of unknown origin. This sample has about 31,000 clones in its table, and roughly two thirds of those were observed once. The ten biggest clones cover 25% to 30% of the sample. The antigens for these receptors are not known. To identify antigen-specific CD4+ T cell clonotypes by their expansion, the ViraFEST assay first stimulated PBMC with viral peptide pools and then applied TCR sequencing. After less than 13 days of culture, CD4+ T cells were isolated with the EasySep CD4+ T cell isolation kit.

This sample comprised CD4+ T cells from PBMCs cultured with HCoV-229E spike peptides, obtained before COVID-19 vaccination. The cell subset or site label corresponds to: HCoV-229E spike overlapping peptide pool stimulation. Source of these receptors: a human donor who received a COVID-19 vaccine.

This clone was seen only a few times. V and J are TRBV9 and TRBJ1-4; D unclear. CDR3 size: 14 residues. Germline values: CDR1 SGDLS, CDR2 YYNGEE. The V end was cut by 4 bases, the J end by 8 bases, with 15 bases between. CDR3 nucleotide sequence: TGTGCCAGCAGCCGAACCGACCTGGGGGAAAAACTGTTTTTT. It specifies CASSRTDLGEKLFF.

The J gene is TRBJ1-1, the V gene TRBV6-5, with 7 bases lining up with TRBD1. Germline CDR1 is MNHEY and CDR2 is SVGAGI. The CDR3 runs to 14 residues. V dropped 7 bases and J dropped 2; count of bases not matched to a gene: 7. CDR3 nucleotides: TGTGCCAGCACCCAGACAGGGAGCAACACTGAAGCTTTCTTT. Protein: CASTQTGSNTEAFF.

The chain employs TRBV5-4 and TRBJ2-1; no clear D gene. Per germline, CDR1 SGHNT and CDR2 YYREEE (reference sequence). V dropped 1 base and J dropped 1 base, with 12 bases sitting between them. This CDR3 region has 16 residues. The chain's CDR3 is CASSLYKPESYNEQFF. CDR3 DNA: TGTGCCAGCAGCTTGTATAAGCCCGAATCCTACAATGAGCAGTTCTTC.

This clone has just a few counts. The V gene is TRBV5-4, the J gene TRBJ1-5; D is uncertain. Trimming took 2 bases from V and 2 from J, leaving 5 bases between them. The CDR3 has 13 residues. Germline loops: CDR1 SGHNT, CDR2 YYREEE (reference sequence). The CDR3 loop is CASSFEGNQPQHF. Written as DNA, the CDR3 is TGTGCCAGCAGCTTCGAGGGCAATCAGCCCCAGCATTTT.

The rearrangement joins TRBV4-1 to TRBJ2-6; D not resolved. There are 16 residues in the CDR3. Germline V gene sequence: CDR1 MGHRA, CDR2 YSYEKL. The V end was cut by 1 base, the J end by 0 bases, with 7 bases between. The CDR3 loop is CASSQGVLSGANVLTF. CDR3 nucleotides: TGCGCCAGCAGCCAAGGGGTACTCTCTGGGGCCAACGTCCTGACTTTC.

The V and J genes are TRBV29-1 and TRBJ2-5; 13 nucleotides agree with TRBD2. The trim removed 7 bases at V and 2 bases at J, leaving 4 bases unmatched. This CDR3 has 14 amino acids. Germline loops: CDR1 SQVTM, CDR2 ANQGSEA. The CDR3 sequence: CSASLAGGQETQYF. The CDR3 nucleotides are TGCAGCGCCTCACTAGCGGGGGGGCAAGAGACCCAGTACTTC.

The gene calls are TRBV4-3 and TRBJ2-7, with D unresolved. CDR1 LGHNA and CDR2 YSLEER come from the germline V gene. The CDR3 totals 14 residues. The V end lost 0 bases, the J end lost 2 bases, and 8 bases lay between the germline ends. The CDR3 nucleotides are TGCGCCAGCAGCCAAGATCCAGGAGCCTACGAGCAGTACTTC. Protein sequence: CASSQDPGAYEQYF.

This clone has just a few counts. The chain uses TRBV3-1 (or the pseudogene TRBV3-2) and TRBJ1-2; D uncertain. The CDR3 covers 13 residues. Germline CDR1 and CDR2: LGHDT and YNNKEL (reference sequence). Trimming pared 5 bases from V and 4 bases from J, leaving 11 bases between. CDR3 sequence reads: CASSAEPFYGYTF. The CDR3 coding sequence is TGTGCCAGCAGCGCCGAGCCGTTCTATGGCTACACCTTC.

This clone was seen many times. This chain uses TRBV11-2 with TRBJ1-6; D call uncertain. The germline CDR1 and CDR2 sequences are SGHAT and FQNNGV. V was shortened by 5 bases and J by 7 bases, with 9 bases between the two germline ends. The CDR3 has 13 residues. DNA for the CDR3: TGTGCCAGCAGCCAAAGCCTAAATTCACCCCTCCACTTT. Protein product: CASSQSLNSPLHF.

This clone has ten or more counts. V is TRBV15 and J is TRBJ2-7; TRBD1 matches at 12 bases. V shed 5 bases and J 6 bases; nucleotides not matched to a gene: 5. CDR1 is LNHNV, CDR2 YYDKDF, per germline (reference sequence). This CDR3 comprises 14 residues. CDR3 in DNA: TGTGCCACCAGCGGGGACAGGGGGCAGTTCGAGCAGTACTTC. Protein product: CATSGDRGQFEQYF. Full variable domain (remainder filled in from reference TRBV15 and TRBJ2-7): DAMVIQNPRYQVTQFGKPVTLSCSQTLNHNVMYWYQQKSSQAPKLLFHYYDKDFNNEADTPDNFQSRRPNTSFCFLDIRSPGLGDTAMYLCATSGDRGQFEQYFGPGTRLTVT.

V is TRBV6-1 and J is TRBJ2-1; 8 nucleotides agree with TRBD2. V lost 3 bases to trimming and J lost 5 bases; unmatched junction nucleotides: 9. The CDR3 loop spans 16 amino acids. The germline gives CDR1 MNHNS, CDR2 SASEGT. The chain's CDR3 is CASSDKRGRSDNEQFF. CDR3 DNA: TGTGCCAGCAGTGACAAGCGGGGGCGCTCTGACAATGAGCAGTTCTTC.

The CDR3 reads CASSQSGGGYEQYF. The CDR3, as DNA: TGTGCCAGCAGCCAATCCGGGGGTGGGTACGAGCAGTACTTC. The chain is built from TRBV3-1 (or the pseudogene TRBV3-2) and TRBJ2-7, with a weak D call TRBD2 (6 bases). The V gene's germline CDR1 is LGHDT and CDR2 YNNKEL (reference sequence). V was trimmed by 2 bases and J by 4 bases, leaving 12 bases between them. The CDR3 covers 14 residues.

This clone was seen a few times. Sequence at one end of the junction differs from germline and may be a read error. The gene calls are TRBV19 and TRBJ1-2, with D possibly being TRBD1 (5 bases). Germline CDR1 LNHDA, CDR2 SQIVND (reference sequence). This CDR3 comprises 13 residues. CDR3 DNA sequence: TGTGCCAGTAGTATGGGCCAGGCTATGACTGGGGGCTTC. This sequence encodes CASSMGQAMTGGF.

This chain uses TRBV5-6 with TRBJ2-5; D is ambiguous. Between the trimmed V and J ends, which lost 4 bases and 7 bases, there was a span of 14 bases. The germline V gene encodes CDR1 SGHDT and CDR2 YYEEEE. The CDR3 is 13 amino acids. CDR3 loop: CASSVPASGTQYF. The CDR3 DNA reads TGTGCCAGCAGCGTGCCCGCCTCAGGGACCCAGTACTTC.

In this sample, this clone turned up once. V gene TRBV10-2 combines with J gene TRBJ2-1; TRBD2 might be the D (6 bases). CDR3 length: 12 residues. The V end lost 7 bases, the J end lost 9 bases, and 13 bases lay between the germline ends. Germline V lookup: CDR1 WSHSY, CDR2 SAAADI. The CDR3 region is CASMGLPGEQFF. The CDR3 DNA sequence: TGCGCCAGCATGGGACTTCCCGGTGAGCAGTTCTTC.

This clone was picked up a small number of times. This chain uses TRBV20-1 with TRBJ1-2; D may be TRBD1 (6 bases). The CDR3 extends over 11 amino acids. Trimming removed 5 bases from V and 10 bases from J, with 14 bases in between. The germline gives CDR1 DFQATT, CDR2 SNEGSKA (reference sequence). CDR3 residues: CSAGGGADYTF. CDR3 bases: TGCAGTGCTGGAGGGGGTGCGGACTACACCTTC.

This clone appeared once. The chain employs TRBV5-5 and TRBJ2-4; D gene ambiguous. In germline, CDR1 is SGHKS, CDR2 YYEKEE (reference sequence). The V end lost 0 bases, the J end lost 0 bases, and 7 bases lay between the germline ends. This CDR3 contains 15 residues. The CDR3 spells CASSLATVAKNIQYF. The CDR3 DNA reads TGTGCCAGCAGCTTGGCCACGGTAGCCAAAAACATTCAGTACTTC.

This chain joins TRBV18 and TRBJ2-1, with TRBD1 matching over 7 bases. V gave up 0 bases and J gave up 3 bases; unmatched junction bases: 8. The CDR3 is made up of 17 amino acids. Germline V gene lookup returns CDR1 KGHSH and CDR2 LQKENI. Here the CDR3 reads CASSPPGQKIVYNEQFF. CDR3 DNA: TGTGCCAGCTCACCACCGGGACAGAAGATCGTCTACAATGAGCAGTTCTTC.

The chain joins TRBV2 to TRBJ2-1; 13 bases map to TRBD2. This CDR3 comprises 16 residues. The germline V gene encodes CDR1 SNHLY and CDR2 FYNNEI. The ends lost 4 bases at V and 8 bases at J; junction bases unmatched: 8. Here the CDR3 reads CASSGGPGLAGHEQFF. Here the CDR3 DNA reads TGTGCCAGCAGTGGGGGGCCGGGACTAGCGGGACATGAGCAGTTCTTC.

The table lists this clone with a few counts. This chain connects TRBV5-1 to TRBJ1-1, with 9 nucleotides matching TRBD1. Trimming at V came to 0 bases and at J to 4 bases, leaving 7 bases not matched to a gene. This CDR3 has 16 amino acids. Per germline, CDR1 SGHRS and CDR2 YFSETQ. The CDR3 nucleotides read TGCGCCAGCAGCTTGGGGACCGGGACAGGGTCCACTGAAGCTTTCTTT. This codes for CASSLGTGTGSTEAFF.

The genes are TRBV12-3 or TRBV12-4 and TRBJ2-5; D gene uncertain. The CDR3 spans 12 residues. The ends were cut back, 3 bases at V and 1 base at J, with 3 bases in the middle. CDR3 residues: CASSLTQETQYF. Written as DNA, the CDR3 is TGTGCCAGCAGTTTGACCCAAGAGACCCAGTACTTC.

The rearrangement uses TRBV28 and TRBJ2-1; D tentatively fits TRBD1 or TRBD2 (6 bases each). The CDR3 covers 15 residues. V was trimmed by 3 bases and J by 9 bases, leaving 18 bases between them. Germline V gene data show CDR1 as MDHEN and CDR2 as SYDVKM. CDR3 in DNA: TGTGCCAGCAGTTTGGAGGGTACAGGGAGTCGTGAGCAGTTCTTC. It translates to CASSLEGTGSREQFF.

This rearrangement joins TRBV5-6 to TRBJ2-7; 9 nucleotides match TRBD1. The CDR3 extends over 15 amino acids. The ends lost 4 bases at V and 4 bases at J; junction bases unmatched: 9. The germline V gene has CDR1 SGHDT and CDR2 YYEEEE. The CDR3 coding sequence is TGTGCCAGCAGCAAGAACCCGGGACAGGGTTACGAGCAGTACTTC. The encoded protein is CASSKNPGQGYEQYF. Complete variable domain (other parts from reference TRBV5-6 and TRBJ2-7): DAGVTQSPTHLIKTRGQQVTLRCSPKSGHDTVSWYQQALGQGPQFIFQYYEEEERQRGNFPDRFSGHQFPNYSSELNVNALLLGDSALYLCASSKNPGQGYEQYFGPGTRLTVT.

V gene TRBV2 combines with J gene TRBJ2-7, with a possible D match to TRBD1 (5 bases). Germline lookup yields CDR1 SNHLY and CDR2 FYNNEI. The CDR3 contains 13 residues. With 6 bases removed from V and 0 bases from J, the gap between germline ends came to 9 bases. The CDR3 reads CASRVDSSYEQYF. The CDR3 nucleotides read TGTGCCAGCAGGGTCGACAGCTCCTACGAGCAGTACTTC.

This chain links TRBV19 with TRBJ2-1; D not resolved. The germline gives CDR1 LNHDA, CDR2 SQIVND (reference sequence). CDR3 size: 13 residues. Trimming left V 0 bases short and J 6 bases short, with 6 bases between. The CDR3 DNA is TGTGCCAGTAGTATAGACAGACCCAATGAGCAGTTCTTC. Translated: CASSIDRPNEQFF.